The clone carrying this T cell receptor beta chain was counted between two and nine times. Antigen unknown. Library construction for TCR beta used iRepertoire HTBI primers and Arm-PCR of CDR3 regions. TCRdb analysed the multiplex PCR reads with MiXCR anew, one entry per CDR3 protein. The sample lists about 450,000 distinct CDR3 sequences; about 14% were seen once. Time point: newly diagnosed GD, antithyroid drugs for less than 3 months. The authors made the TCR library using RNA they extracted from PBMCs. Germline CDR1 is MGHRA and CDR2 is YSYEKL. CDR3 size: 14 residues. V dropped 4 bases and J dropped 2 bases, with 11 bases sitting between them. The data were obtained in a study of regulatory T cells in long-lasting Graves disease. Notes on the study in general: The study found lower TCR diversity in persistent Graves' patients than in newly diagnosed ones.

These same records also appear under a second study, on T cells in Graves' hyperthyroidism and ophthalmopathy.

Sequencing used peripheral blood mononuclear cells (PBMCs), obtained at new diagnosis, from a patient treated with antithyroid drugs. The rearrangement joins TRBV4-1 to TRBJ1-2, with D tentatively TRBD1 (6 bases). The TCR comes from a woman between 45 and 60 years old with Graves disease. CDR3 DNA: TGCGCCAGCAGCCCCCGGGACACAAACTATGGCTACACCTTC. Amino acid sequence: CASSPRDTNYGYTF.